This T cell receptor beta chain was retrieved from a study of blood T cell repertoires in COVID-19. Participants came from about two dozen US areas, aged about 18 to 95 years. Only in-frame clones appear in the TCRdb table, and some are missing; sequencing was by immunoSEQ multiplex PCR. The sample carries 250,000 to 350,000 clones, around 92% recorded once. V lost 5 bases, J lost 2 bases, and 10 bases lay in between. Germline-derived CDR1 and CDR2 are SGHTA and FQGNSA. There are 13 residues in the CDR3. Sequencing was performed on PBMCs or T cells enriched from blood (not recorded which). The TCR was taken from a woman in her forties or fifties who had been exposed to COVID-19. The chain carries TRBV7-2 and TRBJ2-7; tentatively, D is TRBD1 (6 bases). Written as DNA, the CDR3 is TGTGCCAGCAGCCCACAGGGCCCCTACGAGCAGTACTTC. Its translation is CASSPQGPYEQYF.